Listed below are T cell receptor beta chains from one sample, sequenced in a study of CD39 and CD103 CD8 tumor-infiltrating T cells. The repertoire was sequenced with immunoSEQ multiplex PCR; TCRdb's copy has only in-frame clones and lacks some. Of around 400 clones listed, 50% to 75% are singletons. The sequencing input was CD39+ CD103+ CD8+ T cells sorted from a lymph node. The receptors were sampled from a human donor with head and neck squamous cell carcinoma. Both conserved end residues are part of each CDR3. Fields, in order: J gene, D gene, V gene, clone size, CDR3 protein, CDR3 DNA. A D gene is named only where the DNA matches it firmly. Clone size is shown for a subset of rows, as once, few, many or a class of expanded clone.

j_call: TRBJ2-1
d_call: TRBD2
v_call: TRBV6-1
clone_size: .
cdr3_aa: CASSEVAAGGLGYNEQFF
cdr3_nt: TGTGCCAGCAGTGAAGTGGCGGCGGGGGGGCTCGGGTACAATGAGCAGTTCTTC

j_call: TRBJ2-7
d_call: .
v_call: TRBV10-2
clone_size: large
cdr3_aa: CASSDKGTSYEQYF
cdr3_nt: TGCGCCAGCAGTGATAAAGGAACTTCCTACGAGCAGTACTTC

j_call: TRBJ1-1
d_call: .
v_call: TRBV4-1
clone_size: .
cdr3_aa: CASSQATQGRTEAFF
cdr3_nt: TGCGCCAGCAGCCAAGCGACCCAGGGTCGCACTGAAGCTTTCTTT

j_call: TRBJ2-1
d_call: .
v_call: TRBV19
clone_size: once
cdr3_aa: CASSIAVGTNEQFF
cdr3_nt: TGTGCCAGTAGTATAGCGGTTGGGACTAATGAGCAGTTCTTC

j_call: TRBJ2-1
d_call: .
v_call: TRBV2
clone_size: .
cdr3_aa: CASRTQVLGDEQFF
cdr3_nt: TGTGCCAGCAGGACCCAGGTTTTGGGGGATGAGCAGTTCTTC

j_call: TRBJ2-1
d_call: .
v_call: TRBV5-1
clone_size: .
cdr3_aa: CASSFNAYNEQFF
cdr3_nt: TGCGCCAGCAGCTTTAACGCCTACAATGAGCAGTTCTTC

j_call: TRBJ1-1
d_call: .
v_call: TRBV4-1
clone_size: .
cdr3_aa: CASSQASQGRTEAFF
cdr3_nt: TGCGCCAGCAGCCAAGCGTCGCAGGGGCGGACTGAAGCTTTCTTT

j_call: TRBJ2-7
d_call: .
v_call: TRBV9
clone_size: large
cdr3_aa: CASSPDPNGLYEQYF
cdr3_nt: TGTGCCAGCAGCCCAGACCCCAACGGACTCTACGAGCAGTACTTC

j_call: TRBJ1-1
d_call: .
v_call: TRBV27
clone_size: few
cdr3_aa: CAASELPVSVSEAFF
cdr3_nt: TGTGCCGCCAGTGAGCTACCCGTGTCGGTCTCTGAAGCTTTCTTT

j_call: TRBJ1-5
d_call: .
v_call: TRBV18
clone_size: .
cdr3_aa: CASSGTGPSQPQHF
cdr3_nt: TGTGCCAGCTCAGGCACAGGGCCGAGTCAGCCCCAGCATTTT

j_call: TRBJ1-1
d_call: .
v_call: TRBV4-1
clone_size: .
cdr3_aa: CASSQATQGRTEAFF
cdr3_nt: TGCGCCAGCAGCCAAGCAACCCAGGGGCGCACTGAAGCTTTCTTT

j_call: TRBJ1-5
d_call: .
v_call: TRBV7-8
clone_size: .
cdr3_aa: CASSLLSPNQPQHF
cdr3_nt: TGTGCCAGCAGCTTATTATCCCCTAATCAGCCCCAGCATTTT

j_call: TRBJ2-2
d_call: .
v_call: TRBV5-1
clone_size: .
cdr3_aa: CASSFNTGELFF
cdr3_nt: TGCGCCAGCAGCTTTAACACCGGGGAGCTGTTTTTT

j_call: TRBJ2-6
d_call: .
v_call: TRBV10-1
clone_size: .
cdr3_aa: CASSASGRSQSRANVLTF
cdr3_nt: TGCGCCAGCAGTGCTAGTGGAAGATCACAAAGTCGGGCCAACGTCCTGACTTTC

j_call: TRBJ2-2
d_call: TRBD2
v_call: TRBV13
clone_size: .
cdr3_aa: CASSLERGDGGELFF
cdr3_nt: TGTGCCAGCAGCTTAGAGCGGGGGGACGGCGGGGAGCTGTTTTTT

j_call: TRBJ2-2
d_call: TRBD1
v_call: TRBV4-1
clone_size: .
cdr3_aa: CASSQNPGQGNGELFF
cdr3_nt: TGCGCCAGCAGCCAAAATCCGGGACAGGGGAACGGGGAGCTGTTTTTT

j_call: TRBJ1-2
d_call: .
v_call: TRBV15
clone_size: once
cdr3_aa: CATSRAIQDNYGYTF
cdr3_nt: TGTGCCACCAGCAGAGCAATCCAAGATAACTATGGCTACACCTTC

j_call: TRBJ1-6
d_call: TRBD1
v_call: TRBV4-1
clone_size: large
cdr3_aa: CASSQPTGGRSPLHF
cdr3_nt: TGCGCCAGCAGCCAACCGACAGGGGGCAGATCACCCCTCCACTTT

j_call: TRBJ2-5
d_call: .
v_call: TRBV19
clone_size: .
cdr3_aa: CASTLGGPTETQYF
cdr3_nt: TGTGCCAGTACCCTCGGTGGTCCCACCGAGACCCAGTACTTC

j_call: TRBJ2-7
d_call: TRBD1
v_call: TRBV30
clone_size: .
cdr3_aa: CAWNLDRGGFYF
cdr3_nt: TGTGCCTGGAACCTGGACAGGGGAGGTTTCTACTTC

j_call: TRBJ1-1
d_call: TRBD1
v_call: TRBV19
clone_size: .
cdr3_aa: CASSLGQGHTEAFF
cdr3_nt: TGTGCCAGTAGTCTAGGACAGGGGCACACTGAAGCTTTCTTT

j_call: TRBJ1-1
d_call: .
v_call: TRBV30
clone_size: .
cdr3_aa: CAWTLRETGFNRMDTEAFF
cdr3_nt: TGTGCCTGGACCCTTAGGGAAACAGGGTTTAATCGTATGGACACTGAAGCTTTCTTT

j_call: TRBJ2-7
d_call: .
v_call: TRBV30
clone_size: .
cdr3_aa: CARNPSGYEQYF
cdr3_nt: TGTGCCCGGAATCCGTCTGGCTACGAGCAGTACTTC

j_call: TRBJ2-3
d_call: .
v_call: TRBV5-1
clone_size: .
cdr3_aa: CASTYSVGTQYF
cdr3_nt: TGCGCCAGCACATATTCGGTCGGTACGCAGTATTTT

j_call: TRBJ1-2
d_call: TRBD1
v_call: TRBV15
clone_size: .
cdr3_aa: CATSITGGSYGYTF
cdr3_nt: TGTGCCACCAGCATCACAGGGGGCAGCTATGGCTACACCTTC

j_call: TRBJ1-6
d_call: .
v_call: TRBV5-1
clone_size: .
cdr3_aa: CASQAGKDSPLHF
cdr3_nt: TGCGCCAGCCAAGCGGGTAAGGATTCACCCCTCCACTTT

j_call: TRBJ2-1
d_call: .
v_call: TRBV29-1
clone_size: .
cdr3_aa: CSVDVRDSYNEQFF
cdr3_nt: TGCAGCGTTGACGTCAGAGACTCCTACAATGAGCAGTTCTTC

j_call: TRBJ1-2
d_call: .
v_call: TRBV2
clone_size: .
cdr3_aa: CASSGYGYTF
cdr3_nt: TGTGCCAGCAGCGGCTATGGCTACACCTTC

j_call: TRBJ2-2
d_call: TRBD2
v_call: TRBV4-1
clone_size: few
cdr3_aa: CASSQASGASDGELFF
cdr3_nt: TGCGCCAGCAGCCAAGCTAGCGGGGCGTCCGATGGGGAGCTGTTTTTT

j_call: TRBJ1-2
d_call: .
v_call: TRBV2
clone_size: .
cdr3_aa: CASSEWGDYGYTF
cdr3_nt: TGTGCCAGCAGTGAATGGGGGGACTATGGCTACACCTTC

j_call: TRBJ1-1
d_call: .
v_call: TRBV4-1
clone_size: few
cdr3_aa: CASSQDEVEAFF
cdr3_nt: TGCGCCAGCAGCCAAGATGAAGTTGAAGCTTTCTTT

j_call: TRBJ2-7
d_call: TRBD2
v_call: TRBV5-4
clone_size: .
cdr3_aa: CASSFEGGIYEQYF
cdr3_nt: TGTGCCAGCAGCTTTGAGGGAGGGATCTACGAGCAGTACTTC

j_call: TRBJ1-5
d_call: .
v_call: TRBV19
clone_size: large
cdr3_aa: CASSIVPENQPQHF
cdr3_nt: TGTGCCAGTAGTATAGTTCCGGAGAACCAGCCCCAGCATTTT

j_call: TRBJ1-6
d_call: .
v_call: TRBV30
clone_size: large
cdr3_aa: CAWSHEGHSPLHF
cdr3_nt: TGTGCCTGGAGTCACGAAGGGCATTCACCCCTCCACTTT

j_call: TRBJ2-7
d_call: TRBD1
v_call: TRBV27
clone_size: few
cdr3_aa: CASSSKGDRGFGGHLYEQYF
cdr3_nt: TGTGCCAGCAGCAGCAAAGGGGACAGGGGGTTCGGCGGGCACCTTTACGAGCAGTACTTC

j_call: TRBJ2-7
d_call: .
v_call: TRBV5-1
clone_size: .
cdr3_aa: CASSAGALFIYEQYF
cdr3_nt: TGCGCCAGCAGTGCTGGAGCTCTATTTATCTACGAGCAGTACTTC

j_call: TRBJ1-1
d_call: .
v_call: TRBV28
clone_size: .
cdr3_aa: CASSISAGAYTEAFF
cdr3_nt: TGTGCCAGCAGTATTTCGGCGGGGGCCTACACTGAAGCTTTCTTT

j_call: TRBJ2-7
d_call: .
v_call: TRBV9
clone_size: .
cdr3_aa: CASSVDGDYEQYF
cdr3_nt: TGTGCCAGCAGCGTAGATGGGGACTACGAGCAGTACTTC

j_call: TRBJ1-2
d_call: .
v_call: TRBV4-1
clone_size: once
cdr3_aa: CASSDSVPSNYGYTF
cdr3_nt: TGCGCCAGCAGCGATTCGGTCCCGTCTAACTATGGCTACACCTTC

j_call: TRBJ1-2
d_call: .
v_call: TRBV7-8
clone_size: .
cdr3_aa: CASSPRVGANYGYTF
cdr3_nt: TGTGCCAGCAGCCCCCGGGTGGGGGCTAACTATGGCTACACCTTC

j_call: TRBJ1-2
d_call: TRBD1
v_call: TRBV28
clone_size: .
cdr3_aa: CASSGGQSYYGYTF
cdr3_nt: TGTGCCAGCAGTGGGGGACAGTCCTACTATGGCTACACCTTC